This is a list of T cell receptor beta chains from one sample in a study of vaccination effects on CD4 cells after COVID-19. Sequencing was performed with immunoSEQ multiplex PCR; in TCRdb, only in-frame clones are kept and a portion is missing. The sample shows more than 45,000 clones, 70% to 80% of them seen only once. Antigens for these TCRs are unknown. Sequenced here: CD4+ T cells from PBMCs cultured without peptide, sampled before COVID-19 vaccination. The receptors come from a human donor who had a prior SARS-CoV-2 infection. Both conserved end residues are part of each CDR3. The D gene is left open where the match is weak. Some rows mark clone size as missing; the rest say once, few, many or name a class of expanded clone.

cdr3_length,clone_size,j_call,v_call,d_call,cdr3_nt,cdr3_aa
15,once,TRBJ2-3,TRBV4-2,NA,TGTGCCAGCAGCCAAGATCTACGGGGCACAGATACGCAGTATTTT,CASSQDLRGTDTQYF
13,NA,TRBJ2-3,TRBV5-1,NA,TGCGCCAGCAGCTTGGACCTACCAGATACGCAGTATTTT,CASSLDLPDTQYF
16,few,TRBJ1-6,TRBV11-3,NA,TGTGCCAGCAGCTTAGCTGCGTGGACACCCAATTCACCCCTCCACTTT,CASSLAAWTPNSPLHF
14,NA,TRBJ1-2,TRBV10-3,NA,TGTGCCATCGCGGCCCAGGGGAAGGACTATGGCTACACCTTC,CAIAAQGKDYGYTF
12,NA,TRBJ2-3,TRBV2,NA,TGTGCCGGGGGGACTAGCACAGATACGCAGTATTTT,CAGGTSTDTQYF
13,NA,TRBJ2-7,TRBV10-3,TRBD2,TGTGCCATCAGTGGCCTAGCGGGAGGCGAGCAGTACTTC,CAISGLAGGEQYF
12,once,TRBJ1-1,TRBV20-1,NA,TGCAGTGCTAGTTATGTGAACACTGAAGCTTTCTTT,CSASYVNTEAFF
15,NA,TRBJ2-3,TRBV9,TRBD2,TGTGCCAGCAGCGTGAGCGGGGCCCACACAGATACGCAGTATTTT,CASSVSGAHTDTQYF
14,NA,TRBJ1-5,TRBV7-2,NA,TGTGCCAGCAGCCCTTGGACGGCGGATCAGCCCCAGCATTTT,CASSPWTADQPQHF
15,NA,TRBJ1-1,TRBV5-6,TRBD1,TGTGCCAGCAGCCAAAAAGGACAGGGGATCACTGAAGCTTTCTTT,CASSQKGQGITEAFF
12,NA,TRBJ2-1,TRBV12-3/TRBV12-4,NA,TGTGCCAGCAGGGCCCGCGTGGATGAGCAGTTCTTC,CASRARVDEQFF
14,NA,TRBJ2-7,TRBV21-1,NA,TGTGCCAGCAGCAGGACTGGACAACCATACGAGCAGTACTTC,CASSRTGQPYEQYF
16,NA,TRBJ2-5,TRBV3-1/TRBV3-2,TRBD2,TGTGCCAGCAGCCCAGTTAAGCGGGGGGGCGTAGAGACCCAGTACTTC,CASSPVKRGGVETQYF
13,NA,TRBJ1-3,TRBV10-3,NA,TGTGCCATCAGTGATACCTCTGGAAACACCATATATTTT,CAISDTSGNTIYF
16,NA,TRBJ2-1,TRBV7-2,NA,TGTGCCAGCAGCTTTGACCACCAACACTCCTACAATGAGCAGTTCTTC,CASSFDHQHSYNEQFF
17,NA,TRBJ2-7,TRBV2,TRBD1,TGTGCCAGCAGTGTTGCCAGGGGGCTCCGGCGCTCCTACGAGCAGTACTTC,CASSVARGLRRSYEQYF
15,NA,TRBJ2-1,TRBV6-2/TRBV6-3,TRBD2,TGTGCCAGCAGTTACGGGACTAGCGGGAACCGTGAGCAGTTCTTC,CASSYGTSGNREQFF
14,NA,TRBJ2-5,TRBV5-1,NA,TGCGCCAGCAGCTTGCGCGGGTACCAAGAGACCCAGTACTTC,CASSLRGYQETQYF
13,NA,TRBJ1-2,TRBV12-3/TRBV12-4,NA,TGTGCCAGCAGTCCCAGGGTACTCTATGGCTACACCTTC,CASSPRVLYGYTF
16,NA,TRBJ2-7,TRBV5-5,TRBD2,TGTGCCAGCAGCGCAGGGGTAGCGGGAGTTGGGTACGAGCAGTACTTC,CASSAGVAGVGYEQYF
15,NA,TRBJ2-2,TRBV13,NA,TGTGCCAGCAGCCATGAGACGGAAAACACCGGGGAGCTGTTTTTT,CASSHETENTGELFF
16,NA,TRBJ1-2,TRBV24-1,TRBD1,TGTGCCACCAGTGATTTAATGGGACAGGGTAAGTATGGCTACACCTTC,CATSDLMGQGKYGYTF
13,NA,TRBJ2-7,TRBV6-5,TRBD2,TGTGCCAGCAGTTACGGACTAGTGAGCGAGCAGTACTTC,CASSYGLVSEQYF
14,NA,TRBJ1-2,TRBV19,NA,TGTGCCAGTAGTATAGGGACGGAAATCTATGGCTACACCTTC,CASSIGTEIYGYTF
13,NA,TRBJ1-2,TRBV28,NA,TGTGCCAGCAGTTTACCCGAGAACTATGGCTACACCTTC,CASSLPENYGYTF
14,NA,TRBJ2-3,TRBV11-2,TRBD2,TGTGCCAGCAGTTCTACTAGCGGGGGGGATACGCAGTATTTT,CASSSTSGGDTQYF
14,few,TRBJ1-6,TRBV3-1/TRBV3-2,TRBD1,TGTGCCAGCAGCCAAAGGACAGGGGGGTCACCCCTCCACTTT,CASSQRTGGSPLHF
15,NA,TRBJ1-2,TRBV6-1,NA,TGTGCCAGCAGTGAAGGCCCCCGGGGCCACTATGGCTACACCTTC,CASSEGPRGHYGYTF
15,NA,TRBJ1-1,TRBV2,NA,TGTGCCAGCAGCAGCACAAACAATCGGAACACTGAAGCTTTCTTT,CASSSTNNRNTEAFF
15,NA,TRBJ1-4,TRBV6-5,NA,TGTGCCAGCAGTTACTCGGGGTCAACCGATGAAAAACTGTTTTTT,CASSYSGSTDEKLFF
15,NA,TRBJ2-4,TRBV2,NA,TGTGCCAGCAGTGAATTAGCTGTTTCCAAAAACATTCAGTACTTC,CASSELAVSKNIQYF
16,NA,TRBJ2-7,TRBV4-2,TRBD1,TGTGCCAGCAGCCAAGCTAGGACAGGGGGCCGAGGGGAGCAGTACTTC,CASSQARTGGRGEQYF
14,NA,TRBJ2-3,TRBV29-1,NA,TGCAGCGTTGGCCTCAGGGGTTCAGCCGATACGCAGTATTTT,CSVGLRGSADTQYF
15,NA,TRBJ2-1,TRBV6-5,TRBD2,TGTGCCAGCAGTTTACTAGCGGGGAGCTACAATGAGCAGTTCTTC,CASSLLAGSYNEQFF
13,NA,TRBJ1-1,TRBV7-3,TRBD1,TGTGCCAGCAGCGAACAGCAGGGGGTTAGGGCTTTCTTT,CASSEQQGVRAFF
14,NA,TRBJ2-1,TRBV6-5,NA,TGTGCCAGCAGGAGGAGCGGCTTACCGAATGAGCAGTTCTTC,CASRRSGLPNEQFF
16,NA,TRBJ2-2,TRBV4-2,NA,TGTGCCAGCAGCCAAGATCGAGGGGCGGGCACCGGGGAGCTGTTTTTT,CASSQDRGAGTGELFF
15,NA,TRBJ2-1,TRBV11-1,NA,TGTGCCAGCAGCCTCGGGACTGGAATACACAATGAGCAGTTCTTC,CASSLGTGIHNEQFF
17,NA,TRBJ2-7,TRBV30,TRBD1,TGTGCCTGGAGTGGAACCCCGGGACAGGGAACCTCCTACGAGCAGTACTTC,CAWSGTPGQGTSYEQYF
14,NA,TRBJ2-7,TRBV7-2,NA,TGTGCCAGCAGCTTAGGCAGGGTCCCCTACGAGCAGTACTTC,CASSLGRVPYEQYF
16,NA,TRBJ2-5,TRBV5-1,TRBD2,TGCGCCAGCAGCTTGGGTTCTAGCGGGGGGGAAGAGACCCAGTACTTC,CASSLGSSGGEETQYF
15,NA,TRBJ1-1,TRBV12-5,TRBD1,TGTGCTAGTGGTTCTCTGACAGGGGGCTCTACTGAAGCTTTCTTT,CASGSLTGGSTEAFF
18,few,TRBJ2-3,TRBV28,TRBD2,TGTGCCAGCAGTCTGGGGGAGGGCCTTCTGGTGGGCACAGATACGCAGTATTTT,CASSLGEGLLVGTDTQYF
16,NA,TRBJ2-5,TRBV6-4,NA,TGTGCCAGCACCGTGGGGGGGCAGGGGACACGAGAGACCCAGTACTTC,CASTVGGQGTRETQYF
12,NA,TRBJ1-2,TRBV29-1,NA,TGCAGCACTGTCGGTAGATACTATGGCTACACCTTC,CSTVGRYYGYTF
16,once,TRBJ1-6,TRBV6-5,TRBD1,TGTGCCAGCAGTTACAGGACAGGTGTTAATAATTCACCCCTCCACTTT,CASSYRTGVNNSPLHF
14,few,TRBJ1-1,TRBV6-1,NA,TGTGCCAGCAGTGATTTCGGCCTCAGGGCTGAAGCTTTCTTT,CASSDFGLRAEAFF
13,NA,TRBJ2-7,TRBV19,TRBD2,TGTGCCAGTGGACTAGCGGGAGCCTACGAGCAGTACTTC,CASGLAGAYEQYF
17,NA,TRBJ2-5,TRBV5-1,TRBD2,TGCGCCAGCAGCTTGGGGGCCGGGGGGGTGATTTTGGAGACCCAGTACTTC,CASSLGAGGVILETQYF
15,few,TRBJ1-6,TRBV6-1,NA,TGTGCCAGCAGTGAAGCGGGTCCGCATAATTCACCCCTCCACTTT,CASSEAGPHNSPLHF
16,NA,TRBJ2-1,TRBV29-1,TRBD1,TGCAGCGTAAAACGACAGGGGTATTATGTGGGCAATGAGCAGTTCTTC,CSVKRQGYYVGNEQFF
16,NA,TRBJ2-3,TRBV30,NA,TGTGCCTGGAGCCCCAGAGTCCACCCTGATGTAGATACGCAGTATTTT,CAWSPRVHPDVDTQYF
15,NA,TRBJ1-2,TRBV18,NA,TGTGCCAGCTCACCACCCCAGGGGCCGAGGTATGGCTACACCTTC,CASSPPQGPRYGYTF
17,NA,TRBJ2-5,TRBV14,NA,TGTGCCAGCAGCCAATTTCCGCTTCGGGGGTCAGTGGTAGGCCAGTACTTC,CASSQFPLRGSVVGQYF
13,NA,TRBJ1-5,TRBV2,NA,TGTGCCAGCAGACCAGGGGGCAATCAGCCCCAGCATTTT,CASRPGGNQPQHF
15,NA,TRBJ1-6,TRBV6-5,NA,TGTGCCAGCAGTTACTCTTCCAGGGTGGTTACACCCCTCCACTTT,CASSYSSRVVTPLHF
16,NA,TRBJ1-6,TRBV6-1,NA,TGTGCCAGCAGTGAAATCCGACCCAGCGACGCTTCACCCCTCCACTTT,CASSEIRPSDASPLHF
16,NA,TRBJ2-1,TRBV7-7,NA,TGTGCTAGCAGCTCATCGCCGTATGGTGGCGGCGCTGAGCAGTTCTTC,CASSSSPYGGGAEQFF
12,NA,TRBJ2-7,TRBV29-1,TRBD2,TGCAGCGTTGGCGGGGGCTCCTACGAGCAGTACTTC,CSVGGGSYEQYF